The rows below give T cell receptor beta chains drawn from one sample of a study of blood T cells in healthy people across ages. A single record per CDR3 protein comes from TCRdb applying MiXCR to the 5' RACE reads. The sample records about 1,400,000 distinct CDR3 sequences, 55% to 75% being singletons. Sequencing was performed on blood. The receptor source for this set is a young man in good health. The CDR3 runs from the conserved cysteine through the conserved F or W. A D gene is named only where the DNA matches it firmly. Only some rows state a clone size, as once, few, many or a class for expanded clones.

clone_size j_call d_call v_call cdr3_aa cdr3_nt
. TRBJ2-3 . TRBV12-3/TRBV12-4 CASSFLKLDTQYF TGTGCCAGCAGTTTCTTGAAATTGGATACACAGTATTTT
once TRBJ2-1 . TRBV5-6 CASSLRALSYNEQFF TGTGCCAGCAGCTTGCGGGCCCTCTCCTACAATGAGCAGTTCTTC
few TRBJ1-2 . TRBV12-3/TRBV12-4 CASSDRTSGPGGYTF TGTGCCAGCAGTGACCGGACCTCCGGCCCAGGGGGCTACACCTTC
few TRBJ2-5 . TRBV7-2 CASSLKREETQYF TGTGCCAGCAGCCTAAAGCGGGAAGAGACCCAGTACTTC
. TRBJ1-1 . TRBV29-1 CSVELVERMDTEAFF TGCAGCGTTGAATTGGTTGAGAGGATGGACACTGAAGCTTTCTTT
. TRBJ2-3 TRBD2 TRBV5-1 CASSFSGALTDTQYF TGCGCCAGCAGCTTTAGCGGGGCCCTCACAGATACGCAGTATTTT
. TRBJ2-5 TRBD2 TRBV18 CASSPEDTSGQETQYF TGTGCCAGCTCACCCGAGGACACTAGCGGCCAAGAGACCCAGTACTTC
. TRBJ1-1 . TRBV12-3/TRBV12-4 CASSLNGANTEAFF TGTGCCAGCAGCCTCAATGGGGCGAACACTGAAGCTTTCTTT
. TRBJ2-7 . TRBV7-9 CASSPGANSYEQYF TGTGCCAGCAGCCCCGGGGCTAACTCCTACGAGCAGTACTTC
. TRBJ1-2 TRBD1 TRBV6-2/TRBV6-3 CASGRQGGYTF TGTGCCAGCGGGAGACAGGGGGGCTACACCTTC
. TRBJ1-1 . TRBV12-3/TRBV12-4 CASSFQPGARWTEAFF TGTGCCAGCAGTTTTCAGCCAGGGGCTAGGTGGACTGAAGCTTTCTTT
once TRBJ2-2 . TRBV29-1 CSVVRQNTGELFF TGCAGCGTTGTAAGACAGAACACCGGGGAGCTGTTTTTT
. TRBJ2-7 TRBD2 TRBV4-1 CASSQVLASPYEQYF TGCGCCAGCAGCCAAGTACTAGCGTCGCCCTACGAGCAGTACTTC
. TRBJ2-5 . TRBV7-9 CASSSQTGWEETQYF TGTGCCAGCAGCTCCCAGACAGGATGGGAAGAGACCCAGTACTTC
. TRBJ2-7 . TRBV29-1 CSPSLHDEDEQYF TGCAGCCCTTCTCTTCATGATGAGGACGAGCAGTACTTC
few TRBJ1-4 TRBD1 TRBV12-3/TRBV12-4 CASSFRQGARNEKLFF TGTGCCAGCAGTTTTAGGCAGGGGGCTCGTAACGAAAAACTGTTTTTT
once TRBJ2-3 TRBD2 TRBV3-1 CASSRPPGLAGATDTQYF TGTGCCAGCAGTCGACCTCCGGGACTAGCGGGAGCCACAGATACGCAGTATTTT
. TRBJ2-5 . TRBV29-1 CSGDLNNEQYF TGCAGCGGGGACTTGAACAATGAGCAGTACTTC
. TRBJ1-3 . TRBV20-1 CSAGAGSGNTIYF TGCAGTGCCGGGGCGGGGTCAGGAAACACCATATATTTT
few TRBJ1-5 . TRBV6-6 CASSVEPPGQPQHF TGTGCCAGCAGCGTTGAGCCGCCGGGTCAGCCCCAGCATTTT
. TRBJ2-1 . TRBV20-1 CSATGAGRVNEQFF TGCAGTGCTACGGGCGCGGGCAGGGTGAATGAGCAGTTCTTC
. TRBJ2-1 TRBD2 TRBV13 CASSYPRLAGDNEQFF TGTGCCAGCAGCTATCCTCGACTAGCGGGGGACAATGAGCAGTTCTTC
. TRBJ2-3 . TRBV20-1 CSAGPRGAPRTDTQYF TGCAGTGCTGGACCTCGGGGGGCTCCTCGAACAGATACGCAGTATTTT
. TRBJ2-3 . TRBV15 CATSREGRWADTQYF TGTGCCACCAGCAGAGAAGGCCGGTGGGCAGATACGCAGTATTTT
. TRBJ2-4 . TRBV28 CASSSPLVEENIQYF TGTGCCAGCAGTTCCCCCCTTGTCGAAGAAAACATTCAGTACTTC
few TRBJ2-1 TRBD2 TRBV20-1 CSASVGGGGTGPYNEQFF TGCAGTGCTTCGGTCGGCGGGGGAGGCACCGGGCCCTACAATGAGCAGTTCTTC
. TRBJ1-1 . TRBV4-1 CATSPGSRAEAFF TGCGCCACCTCTCCGGGTAGTAGGGCTGAAGCTTTCTTT
. TRBJ2-7 . TRBV6-5 CASSYGRGAGYEQYF TGTGCCAGCAGCTACGGAAGGGGGGCTGGGTACGAGCAGTACTTC
. TRBJ2-6 . TRBV27 CASSHGVSGANVLTF TGTGCCAGCAGCCACGGGGTCTCTGGGGCCAACGTCCTGACTTTC
. TRBJ2-3 . TRBV20-1 CSARPPVSDTQYF TGCAGTGCTAGACCCCCAGTGTCAGATACGCAGTATTTT
. TRBJ2-2 . TRBV6-8 CASSPGAGHTGELFF TGTGCCAGCAGTCCAGGGGCAGGGCACACCGGGGAGCTGTTTTTT
. TRBJ1-2 . TRBV11-2 CASSYMGAGGYTF TGTGCCAGCAGCTACATGGGGGCCGGTGGCTACACCTTC
few TRBJ1-4 . TRBV25-1 CASSEPRDNEKLFF TGTGCCAGCAGTGAACCCCGTGATAATGAAAAACTGTTTTTT
few TRBJ1-1 TRBD1 TRBV20-1 CSARALYWDRVRRDTEAFF TGCAGTGCTAGGGCTTTATACTGGGACAGGGTGAGAAGGGACACTGAAGCTTTCTTT
. TRBJ2-3 TRBD2 TRBV14 CASSLRTGGPSDTQYF TGTGCCAGCAGCCTGAGGACGGGGGGGCCTTCAGATACGCAGTATTTT
few TRBJ2-1 . TRBV29-1 CSATGTGGGRPGNEQFF TGCAGCGCAACCGGGACAGGTGGCGGGAGGCCGGGCAATGAGCAGTTCTTC
. TRBJ1-6 . TRBV11-2 CASSLRKGLSYNSPLHF TGTGCCAGCAGCTTACGTAAGGGGCTGAGTTATAATTCACCCCTCCACTTT
. TRBJ1-5 . TRBV5-1 CASSWGWGAGQPQHF TGCGCCAGCAGCTGGGGGTGGGGGGCAGGTCAGCCCCAGCATTTT
. TRBJ1-2 TRBD1 TRBV2 CASLGQEEGYTF TGTGCCAGCTTGGGACAGGAGGAAGGCTACACCTTC
few TRBJ1-5 TRBD1 TRBV7-8 CASSSQRGLSNQPQHF TGTGCCAGCAGCTCGCAGAGGGGGCTTAGCAATCAGCCCCAGCATTTT
. TRBJ2-3 TRBD2 TRBV5-1 CASRPSGGLVYTDTQYF TGCGCCAGCAGGCCTAGCGGGGGGCTCGTATACACAGATACGCAGTATTTT
. TRBJ1-2 TRBD1 TRBV27 CASSFTGQGFRYGYTF TGTGCCAGCAGTTTCACCGGACAGGGCTTCCGTTATGGCTACACCTTC
. TRBJ2-7 . TRBV20-1 CSARKSWVSYEQYF TGCAGTGCTAGAAAGAGTTGGGTCTCCTACGAGCAGTACTTC
. TRBJ1-1 . TRBV29-1 CSVVTGIKAFF TGCAGCGTTGTAACAGGGATTAAAGCTTTCTTT
. TRBJ2-1 . TRBV19 CASSTDRSINNEQFF TGTGCCAGTAGTACAGACAGAAGTATCAACAATGAGCAGTTCTTC
. TRBJ1-1 . TRBV18 CASSPSAGTEAFF TGTGCCAGCTCACCATCCGCGGGGACTGAAGCTTTCTTT
. TRBJ1-2 TRBD1 TRBV5-1 CASSFQGAIIGYTF TGCGCCAGCAGCTTTCAGGGGGCGATTATTGGCTACACCTTC
. TRBJ1-2 TRBD1 TRBV3-1 CASSQASGTANYGYTF TGTGCCAGCAGCCAAGCATCCGGGACAGCAAACTATGGCTACACCTTC
few TRBJ2-1 TRBD2 TRBV5-1 CASSLTSGRAPNEQFF TGCGCCAGCAGCTTAACTAGCGGGAGGGCCCCCAATGAGCAGTTCTTC
. TRBJ1-2 . TRBV9 CASSVIESGYTF TGTGCCAGCAGCGTGATTGAGAGCGGCTACACCTTC
few TRBJ2-5 . TRBV4-3 CASSPERYRETQYF TGCGCCAGCAGCCCCGAAAGGTATAGGGAGACCCAGTACTTC
once TRBJ2-3 . TRBV29-1 CSVWSSTGTDTQYF TGCAGCGTTTGGTCTAGCACAGGCACAGATACGCAGTATTTT
. TRBJ2-7 . TRBV6-2/TRBV6-3 CASRPRAPAYAGQYF TGTGCCAGCAGGCCCCGAGCGCCTGCCTACGCGGGGCAGTACTTC
. TRBJ1-3 . TRBV25-1 CASSASGHISLGNTIYF TGTGCCAGCAGTGCCTCGGGACATATATCTCTGGGGAACACCATATATTTT